The 9 T cell receptor beta chains in this list originate from one sample, sequenced in a study of Ad26.COV2.S vaccination and SARS-CoV-2 variants. The treatment denotes: roughly 18 received Ad26.COV2.S at low or high dose, single or two shots; five or six received placebo; per-sample allocation not given. After the first vaccine or placebo injection, samples were drawn on day 63. Clones were sequenced by immunoSEQ multiplex PCR, and TCRdb holds only the in-frame ones, with some missing. The sample shows about 430,000 clones, 80% to 95% of them seen only once. The specimen was peripheral blood, collected in a trial of Ad26.COV2.S vaccine versus placebo. The receptors here all came from a person aged 18-60 years who received the Ad26.COV2.S COVID-19 vaccine or a placebo.

The J gene is TRBJ1-2, the V gene TRBV19, with D unresolved. The CDR3 is 15 amino acids. From germline, CDR1 is LNHDA and CDR2 SQIVND (reference sequence). V shed 0 bases and J shed 4 bases, with 12 bases lying between them. The CDR3 DNA is TGTGCCAGTAGTATAGAGTCGCGAGCAGGCTATGGCTACACCTTC. It specifies CASSIESRAGYGYTF.

The chain carries TRBV10-3 and TRBJ1-1; D unclear. The V end was cut by 0 bases, the J end by 2 bases, with 7 bases between. CDR1 and CDR2 (germline): ENHRY, SYGVKD. This CDR3 is 14 amino acids long. The CDR3 loop is CAISESRANTEAFF. The DNA of the CDR3 is TGTGCCATCAGTGAGTCTAGGGCAAACACTGAAGCTTTCTTT.

The chain carries TRBV10-2 and TRBJ2-5, with TRBD2 matching over 9 bases. Germline trimming cut 2 bases from V and 2 bases from J; bases unmatched to any gene: 9. Germline V CDR1 and CDR2: WSHSY, SAAADI. The CDR3 runs to 17 residues. The CDR3 protein is CASSEGVAGAPQETQYF. DNA of the CDR3: TGCGCCAGCAGTGAGGGGGTAGCGGGAGCCCCACAAGAGACCCAGTACTTC.

This chain joins TRBV3-1 (or the pseudogene TRBV3-2) and TRBJ2-3; D is undetermined. This CDR3 comprises 11 residues. Germline-derived CDR1 and CDR2 are LGHDT and YNNKEL (reference sequence). Trimming took 1 base from V and 5 from J, leaving 1 base between them. The CDR3 DNA reads TGTGCCAGCAGCCAAGTAGATACGCAGTATTTT. This sequence encodes CASSQVDTQYF.

The chain has TRBV15 and TRBJ1-1; D is unclear. CDR1 is LNHNV and CDR2 is YYDKDF in the germline V gene (reference sequence). V was shortened by 2 bases and J by 2 bases, with 6 bases between the two germline ends. The CDR3 runs 13 residues. The CDR3 sequence: CATSRQKNTEAFF. CDR3 nucleotides: TGTGCCACCAGCAGACAGAAAAACACTGAAGCTTTCTTT.

This chain uses TRBV5-1 with TRBJ2-2; no definite D call. The ends were cut back, 0 bases at V and 6 bases at J, with 6 bases in the middle. Germline V gene data show CDR1 as SGHRS and CDR2 as YFSETQ. The CDR3 covers 13 residues. The CDR3: CASSLDGAGELFF. The CDR3 nucleotides read TGCGCCAGCAGCTTGGACGGTGCCGGGGAGCTGTTTTTT.

The rearrangement joins TRBV12-5 to TRBJ2-7, with a possible D match to TRBD2 (6 bases). The CDR3 length is 14 residues. The V end was cut by 7 bases, the J end by 6 bases, with 19 bases between. Germline lookup yields CDR1 LGHNT and CDR2 FRNRAP. In DNA form, the CDR3 reads TGTGCTAGTGCCCCCTCCGGGCCCGGGAGCGAGCAGTACTTC. Protein product: CASAPSGPGSEQYF. The whole variable domain, remainder taken from reference TRBV12-5 and TRBJ2-7, is DARVTQTPRHKVTEMGQEVTMRCQPILGHNTVFWYRQTMMQGLELLAYFRNRAPLDDSGMPKDRFSAEMPDATLATLKIQPSEPRDSAVYFCASAPSGPGSEQYFGPGTRLTVT.

This clone was seen more than once but under ten times. The genes are TRBV6-2 or TRBV6-3 and TRBJ2-7; D is uncertain. V dropped 2 bases and J dropped 4 bases, with 9 bases sitting between them. The CDR3 totals 13 residues. Germline CDR1 and CDR2: MNHEY and SVGEGT. The CDR3 loop is CASSYGPVYEQYF. The DNA for the CDR3 is TGTGCCAGCAGTTACGGACCGGTGTACGAGCAGTACTTC.

The chain links TRBV3-1 (or the pseudogene TRBV3-2) to TRBJ1-1; a weak D match, TRBD1 (5 bases). The CDR3 consists of 15 residues. Germline V lookup: CDR1 LGHDT, CDR2 YNNKEL (reference sequence). Trimming removed 6 bases at V and 2 bases at J, with 16 bases between. The CDR3 sequence is CASSQRGGVNTEAFF. The CDR3 region has the DNA TGTGCCAGCAGTCAAAGGGGTGGGGTCAACACTGAAGCTTTCTTT.